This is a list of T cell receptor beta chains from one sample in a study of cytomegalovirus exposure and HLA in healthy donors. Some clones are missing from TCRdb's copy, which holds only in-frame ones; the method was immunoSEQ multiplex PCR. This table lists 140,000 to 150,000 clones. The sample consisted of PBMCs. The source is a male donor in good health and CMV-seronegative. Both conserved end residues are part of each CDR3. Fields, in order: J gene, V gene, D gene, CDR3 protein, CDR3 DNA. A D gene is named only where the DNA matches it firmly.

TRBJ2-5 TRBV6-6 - CASSIRQETQYF TGTGCCAGCAGTATCCGGCAAGAGACCCAGTACTTC
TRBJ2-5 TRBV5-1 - CASSLPQRQETQYF TGCGCCAGCAGCTTGCCGCAGCGGCAAGAGACCCAGTACTTC
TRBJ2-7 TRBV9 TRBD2 CASSPTGLAGGMQYF TGTGCCAGCAGTCCGACCGGACTAGCGGGGGGGATGCAGTACTTC
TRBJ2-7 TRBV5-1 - CASSSPEGYEQYF TGCGCCAGCAGCTCCCCGGAGGGCTACGAGCAGTACTTC
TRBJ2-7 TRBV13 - CASSFQRAYEQYF TGTGCCAGCAGCTTCCAGCGGGCCTACGAGCAGTACTTC
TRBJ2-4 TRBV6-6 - CASGVGNIQYF TGTGCCAGCGGAGTTGGAAACATTCAGTACTTC
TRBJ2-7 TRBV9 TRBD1 CASSSGQQNEQYF TGTGCCAGCAGTTCGGGACAGCAAAACGAGCAGTACTTC
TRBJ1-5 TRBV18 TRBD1 CASSPLGQGGQPQHF TGTGCCAGCTCACCCCTCGGACAGGGCGGGCAGCCCCAGCATTTT
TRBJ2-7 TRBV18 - CASSPLKGLDEQYF TGTGCCAGCTCACCACTTAAGGGGTTGGACGAGCAGTACTTC
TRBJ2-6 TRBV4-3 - CASSQVLRTSSAGANVLTF TGCGCCAGCAGCCAAGTACTTCGGACATCTTCGGCGGGGGCCAACGTCCTGACTTTC
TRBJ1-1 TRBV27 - CASSLGAPMNTEAFF TGTGCCAGCAGCCTGGGGGCCCCCATGAACACTGAAGCTTTCTTT
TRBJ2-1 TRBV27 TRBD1 CASSLTRTGLEQFF TGTGCCAGCAGTTTAACAAGGACAGGCCTAGAGCAGTTCTTC
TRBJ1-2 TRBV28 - CASSSGQGLGYTF TGTGCCAGCAGTTCGGGTCAGGGTTTAGGCTACACCTTC
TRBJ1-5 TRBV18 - CASSPKGQGGQPQHF TGTGCCAGCTCACCAAAGGGGCAAGGGGGTCAGCCCCAGCATTTT
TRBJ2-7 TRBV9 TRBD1 CASSTRQGSHEQYF TGTGCCAGCAGCACAAGACAGGGGTCCCACGAGCAGTACTTC
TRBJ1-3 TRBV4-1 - CASSQEYPPGVSGNTIYF TGCGCCAGCAGCCAAGAGTACCCCCCGGGAGTCTCTGGAAACACCATATATTTT
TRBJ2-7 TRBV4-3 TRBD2 CASSQDVSGGRTYEQYF TGCGCCAGCAGCCAAGACGTAAGCGGGGGGCGTACCTACGAGCAGTACTTC
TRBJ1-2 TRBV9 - CASSVDGTSLGYGYTF TGTGCCAGCAGCGTAGATGGGACAAGCTTAGGGTATGGCTACACCTTC
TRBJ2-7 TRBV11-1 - CASSYGTSLEQYF TGTGCCAGCAGCTATGGGACATCGCTAGAGCAGTACTTC
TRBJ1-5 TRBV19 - CASSIERSSNQPQHF TGTGCCAGTAGTATAGAGAGAAGTAGCAATCAGCCCCAGCATTTT
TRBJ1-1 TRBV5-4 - CASSLLETEAFF TGTGCCAGCAGCCTCCTCGAGACTGAAGCTTTCTTT
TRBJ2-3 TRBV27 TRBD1 CASRTGSVDTQYF TGTGCCAGCCGGACAGGGTCCGTGGATACGCAGTATTTT
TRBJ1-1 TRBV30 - CAWTLRDFPNTEAFF TGTGCCTGGACCCTAAGGGACTTCCCGAACACTGAAGCTTTCTTT
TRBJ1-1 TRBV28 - CASIKGGKVNTEAFF TGTGCCAGCATAAAGGGAGGGAAGGTAAACACTGAAGCTTTCTTT
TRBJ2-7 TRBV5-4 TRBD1 CASSPGTGPYEQYF TGTGCCAGCAGTCCCGGGACAGGGCCCTACGAGCAGTACTTC
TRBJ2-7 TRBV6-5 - CASSYGTRFYEQYF TGTGCCAGCAGTTACGGGACAAGATTCTACGAGCAGTACTTC
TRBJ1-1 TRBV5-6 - CASSLSEDLEAFF TGTGCCAGCAGCTTGAGCGAAGACCTTGAAGCTTTCTTT
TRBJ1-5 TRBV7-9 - CASSLVNSSRNQPQHF TGTGCCAGCAGCTTAGTAAACAGTTCTCGCAATCAGCCCCAGCATTTT
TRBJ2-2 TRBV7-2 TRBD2 CASSLAPGLGSGWELFF TGTGCCAGCAGCTTAGCCCCGGGACTAGGGTCAGGCTGGGAGCTGTTTTTT
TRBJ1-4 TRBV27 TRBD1 CASSHTGQINEKLFF TGTGCCAGCAGTCACACGGGACAGATTAATGAAAAACTGTTTTTT
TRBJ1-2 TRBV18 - CASSPQAGYGYTF TGTGCCAGCTCACCACAGGCAGGGTATGGCTACACCTTC
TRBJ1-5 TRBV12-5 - CASGSSGGNQPQHF TGTGCTAGTGGTTCCTCAGGGGGCAATCAGCCCCAGCATTTT
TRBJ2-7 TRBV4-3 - CASSQGPGGEQYF TGCGCCAGCAGCCAAGGTCCTGGAGGGGAGCAGTACTTC
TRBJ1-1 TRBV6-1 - CATATGRWGNTEAFF TGTGCCACCGCAACAGGGCGTTGGGGGAACACTGAAGCTTTCTTT
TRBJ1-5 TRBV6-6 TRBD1 CASSYPTGGAHQPQHF TGTGCCAGCAGTTACCCGACAGGGGGCGCGCATCAGCCCCAGCATTTT
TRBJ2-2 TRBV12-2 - CASRPRRGGAGELFF TGTGCAAGTCGCCCCCGTCGAGGGGGGGCCGGGGAGCTGTTTTTT
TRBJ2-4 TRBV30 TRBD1 CAWSGGQGKNIQYF TGTGCCTGGAGTGGAGGACAGGGGAAAAACATTCAGTACTTC
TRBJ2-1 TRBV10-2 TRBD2 CASSVLAGVDNEQFF TGCGCCAGCAGTGTCCTAGCGGGGGTCGACAATGAGCAGTTCTTC
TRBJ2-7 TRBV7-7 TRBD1 CASSMATGGNYEQYF TGTGCTAGCAGCATGGCCACAGGGGGAAACTACGAGCAGTACTTC
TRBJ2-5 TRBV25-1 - CASTNWSGRETQYF TGTGCCAGCACTAACTGGTCAGGGAGGGAGACCCAGTACTTC
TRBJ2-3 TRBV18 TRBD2 CASSPLGLVSTDTQYF TGTGCCAGCTCACCGCTTGGACTAGTAAGCACAGATACGCAGTATTTT
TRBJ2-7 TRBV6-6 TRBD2 CASSYGGETVPYEQYF TGTGCCAGCAGTTATGGGGGGGAAACAGTCCCCTACGAGCAGTACTTC
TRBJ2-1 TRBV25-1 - CASSDPSRSYNEQFF TGTGCCAGCAGTGACCCCTCTCGCTCCTACAATGAGCAGTTCTTC
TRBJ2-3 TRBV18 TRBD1 CASSSGMTGSTDTQYF TGTGCCAGCTCATCGGGGATGACAGGGTCAACAGATACGCAGTATTTT
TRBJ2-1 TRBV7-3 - CASSLNRAESYNEQFF TGTGCCAGCAGCTTAAACAGGGCGGAAAGCTACAATGAGCAGTTCTTC
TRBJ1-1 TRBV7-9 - CASSLLQGNTEAFF TGTGCCAGCAGCTTATTACAGGGGAACACTGAAGCTTTCTTT
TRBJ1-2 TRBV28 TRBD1 CASSSTGALTNYGYTF TGTGCCAGCAGTTCAACAGGGGCACTCACTAACTATGGCTACACCTTC
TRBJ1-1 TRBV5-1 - CASSLGGANTEAFF TGCGCCAGCAGCTTGGGTGGGGCTAACACTGAAGCTTTCTTT